This T cell receptor (beta chain) originates from a study of T cell responses to AZD1222 COVID-19 vaccine (dated by TCRdb to the early 2020s). Some background on the complete study: AZD1222 recipients with second doses at about 4 weeks or about 12 weeks were pooled, because spike-specific TCR depth and breadth did not differ between schedules. TCR sequencing covered 230 or so trial participants: 200 to 210 given two doses of AZD1222 and 26 given two doses of MenACWY control vaccine. Enrollment into the trials was organized by age into subgroups of 18-55, 56-69 and 70-plus years, and those subgroups contained roughly 150, 30 and 60 TCR-sequenced participants, respectively.

The paper as a whole reports these results and caveats: Reportedly, almost half of the unique spike-specific TCRs recognized epitopes lying outside the regions that are mutated in the B.1.351 and B.1.1.7 variants. Most participants were white British and females outnumbered males, and the authors suggested that clonal diversity may have been underestimated. Conclusions about previously exposed vaccinees are limited, since just five to seven AZD1222 recipients were seropositive for SARS-CoV-2 at baseline. Vaccine-associated CD4 TCRs spanned the whole spike protein, with dominant responses in regions 160-218 and 743-854. In the small 56-69-year group, the increase in depth fell short of significance, most likely because of low power. Because no samples from the day 14 peak response were available, repertoires could be characterized only after the peak T cell response. After two AZD1222 doses, spike-specific TCR breadth and depth were significantly higher than at day 0 and than in MenACWY recipients.

This specimen's time point label, interpreted: baseline before first vaccination. The vaccinee samples were drawn from two UK trials, COV001 and COV002, one of which was a single-blind randomized controlled phase 2/3 trial testing AZD1222 (ChAdOx1 nCoV-19) in healthy adults. For TCRbeta chain sequencing, PBMC samples from trial participants were taken at day 0 and at day 28 after the second dose. Concerning this clone itself: What this receptor recognizes is not known. There are no base qualities to consult, and no much larger clone falls within one base.

The CDR3 regions of human TCRbeta chains were subjected to immunosequencing. Per the authors' processing: Repertoire TCRs were checked for matches against a reference library of SARS-CoV-2-specific TCRs that had been generated using the MIRA antigen-specificity platform. Breadth was defined as the fraction of unique TCRs that were SARS-CoV-2-associated. Depth was defined as the fraction of total T cells that were SARS-CoV-2-associated. Using the MIRA data, each spike-specific TCR was mapped to the spike region that the TCR reacts to and placed in a CD4 or CD8 class. Log10-transformed breadth and depth values were compared by one-way ANOVA with Sidak's multiple comparisons tests. The table was pulled from immuneACCESS by TCRdb, which kept in-frame rearrangements only. Such tables lose some clones; where checked, under half of the loss comes from unresolved V genes, and the rest has no known cause. That table gives V, J and clone size, and the DNA gave D and trimming. This sample comprises fewer than 110,000 clones, more than 85% of them detected only once. About 17% of the sample goes to the ten largest clones.

The TCR comes from an adult in good health. Sample: peripheral blood, taken on day 0 of AZD1222 vaccination.

The nucleotide sequence is given as TGCAGTGCTAGTGCTGGGGGGCGGAACTATGGCTACACCTTC. This sequence encodes CSASAGGRNYGYTF. The V and J genes are TRBV20-1 and TRBJ1-2; TRBD1 is a possible D gene, resting on 6 matching bases. The CDR3 covers 14 residues, taking in both the cysteine and the phenylalanine. Just CDR3 DNA is preserved here, 42 bases in frame from base 1. V is shortened by 3 bases, J by 2 bases, and the region joining them spans 13 bases. Taken from the germline V gene (reference sequence), the CDR1 and CDR2 loops are DFQATT and SNEGSKA.